Listed below are T cell receptor beta chains from one sample, sequenced in a study of cytomegalovirus exposure and HLA in healthy donors. Clones were read by immunoSEQ multiplex PCR, and TCRdb kept only the in-frame ones, dropping some. The sample yields some 200,000 clones, 75% to 85% seen once. Material for sequencing was PBMCs. All receptors come from a woman aged 30 to 39 in good health and CMV-seronegative. The CDR3 runs from the conserved cysteine through the conserved F or W. A D gene is named only where the DNA matches it firmly. Only part of the rows carry a size: once, few, many, or a class if the clone is expanded.

TRBD1	TRBV7-8	TRBJ1-3	-	TGTGCCAGCAGCTTGGACAGGGTAATTTCTACTGGAAACACCATATATTTT	CASSLDRVISTGNTIYF
-	TRBV27	TRBJ2-7	-	TGTGCCAGCAGTTTATCGTTCAGGGGATACGAGCAGTACTTC	CASSLSFRGYEQYF
-	TRBV18	TRBJ2-2	once	TGTGCCAGCGCTGGTCGGGGCACCGGGGAGCTGTTTTTT	CASAGRGTGELFF
TRBD2	TRBV14	TRBJ2-1	-	TGTGCCAGCAGTCACCGACTAGCGGGAGGTTCCAAAATCTCCTACAATGAGCAGTTCTTC	CASSHRLAGGSKISYNEQFF
-	TRBV5-4	TRBJ2-1	-	TGTGCCAGCAGCTTGGGGGCAGGGAATCCCTACAATGAGCAGTTCTTC	CASSLGAGNPYNEQFF
TRBD2	TRBV7-2	TRBJ2-5	few	TGTGCCAGCAGCTTAACCCCGACTAGCAGGAGGGAGACCCAGTACTTC	CASSLTPTSRRETQYF
-	TRBV19	TRBJ2-1	-	TGTGCCAGTAGTATAGGACAGTCCTCCTACAATGAGCAGTTCTTC	CASSIGQSSYNEQFF
TRBD2	TRBV20-1	TRBJ2-1	-	TGCAGTGCTGGGGGGGGGAATGAGCAGTTCTTC	CSAGGGNEQFF
TRBD1	TRBV30	TRBJ2-5	-	TGTGCCTGGAGGGCGAGGACAGGGGAAGAGACCCAGTACTTC	CAWRARTGEETQYF
-	TRBV7-9	TRBJ2-3	-	TGTGCCAGCAGCTTGGACAGCCCCACAGATACGCAGTATTTT	CASSLDSPTDTQYF
TRBD2	TRBV5-1	TRBJ2-3	-	TGCGCCAGCAGCTTGGCTGCGGGAGGACCAGATACGCAGTATTTT	CASSLAAGGPDTQYF
-	TRBV6-6	TRBJ1-5	-	TGTGCCAGCAGTGGGACTACAGGTGTTCAGCCCCAGCATTTT	CASSGTTGVQPQHF
-	TRBV13	TRBJ2-1	few	TGTGCCAGCAGCTTAGGCGGCAAGGGGGTGGGGGAGCAGTTCTTC	CASSLGGKGVGEQFF
TRBD1	TRBV11-2	TRBJ1-1	-	TGTGCCAGCAGCCGGACAGGGTATATTGAAGCTTTCTTT	CASSRTGYIEAFF
TRBD1	TRBV4-3	TRBJ1-4	-	TGCGCCAGCAGCCAACGAGGGACAGCAGCAACTAATGAAAAACTGTTTTTT	CASSQRGTAATNEKLFF
-	TRBV4-3	TRBJ2-7	few	TGCGCCAGCAGCCAAGATAGAACGTCGGAGCAGTACTTC	CASSQDRTSEQYF
-	TRBV21-1	TRBJ2-2	-	TGTGCCAGCAGCAAGACTAGCGGGGGGGCCGGGGTCACCGGGGAGCTGTTTTTT	CASSKTSGGAGVTGELFF
TRBD1	TRBV6-4	TRBJ2-3	-	TGTGCCAGCAGTGCAGTTGGGACAGCGAGCACAGATACGCAGTATTTT	CASSAVGTASTDTQYF
-	TRBV5-5	TRBJ1-1	-	TGTGCCAGCAGCTTGGTTCCAGGGAAGAACACTGAAGCTTTCTTT	CASSLVPGKNTEAFF
-	TRBV7-9	TRBJ2-7	once	TGTGCCAGCAGCTTAGCCGGCGGGGTGGGGTCCTACGAGCAGTACTTC	CASSLAGGVGSYEQYF
-	TRBV7-9	TRBJ2-1	-	TGTTCCAGCAGCTTAGCCCTAGGGAGTACCTACAATGAGCAGTTCTTC	CSSSLALGSTYNEQFF
TRBD2	TRBV6-6	TRBJ2-1	once	TGTGCCAGCAGTTACTCGACGGGGGGGCGTAATGAGCAGTTCTTC	CASSYSTGGRNEQFF
-	TRBV2	TRBJ2-7	-	TGTGCCAGCTACAGATTCTACGAGCAGTACTTC	CASYRFYEQYF
-	TRBV10-3	TRBJ2-3	-	TGTGCCATCATGGTGGGGGGAACAGATACGCAGTATTTT	CAIMVGGTDTQYF
-	TRBV7-6	TRBJ1-3	-	TGTGCCAGCAGCTTTGCCGGTCACAGCTCTGGAAACACCATATATTTT	CASSFAGHSSGNTIYF
-	TRBV6-5	TRBJ2-1	-	TGTGCCAGCAGTTACCGAGGAGACTTCGAGCAGTTCTTC	CASSYRGDFEQFF
-	TRBV6-4	TRBJ2-5	once	TGTGCCAGCAGTGGGTCAGGGCGTTTTAGGGAGACCCAGTACTTC	CASSGSGRFRETQYF
-	TRBV28	TRBJ1-2	once	TGTGCCAGCAGTTTAGCTTTTACAGGGTTCGATAACTATGGCTACACCTTC	CASSLAFTGFDNYGYTF